What follows are 2 T cell receptor beta chains derived from one specimen sequenced in a study of blood T cell repertoires in COVID-19. The repertoire was sequenced with immunoSEQ multiplex PCR; TCRdb's copy has only in-frame clones and lacks some. The profile shows 54,000 or so clones, 70% to 85% of them singletons. The sample comprised peripheral blood. Receptors originate from a man older than 75 with COVID-19, enrolled during active disease.

The chain uses TRBV24-1 and TRBJ1-1; D is possibly TRBD1 (5 bases). Trimming stripped 9 bases from V and 0 bases from J, with 16 bases between. The germline gives CDR1 KGHDR, CDR2 SFDVKD. The CDR3 loop spans 15 amino acids. CDR3 sequence reads: CATGGTWGLNTEAFF. For the CDR3, the DNA is TGTGCCACCGGAGGGACCTGGGGGTTGAACACTGAAGCTTTCTTT.

V and J are TRBV6-2 or TRBV6-3 and TRBJ1-5, with D unclear. Trimming shortened V by 5 bases and J by 6 bases, and 14 bases separated the two germline ends. The CDR3 runs 14 residues. Germline V gene data show CDR1 as MNHEY and CDR2 as SVGEGT. CDR3 residues: CASSISAESQPQHF. CDR3 bases: TGTGCCAGCAGTATCTCCGCTGAGAGTCAGCCCCAGCATTTT.